This entry describes one T cell receptor (beta chain). The antigen remains undetermined. As originally analysed: Filtering differed since immunoSEQ provided only junctions, with no quality scores. Only in-frame clones appear in the TCRdb table, and some are missing; sequencing was by immunoSEQ multiplex PCR. That table furnishes V, J and clone size, whereas the DNA furnished D and trimming. This table has around 2,100,000 clones, about 95% appearing once. These data are taken from a study of shared clonotypes between healthy human individuals. Across the whole study: CD4 naive and memory got three plates each, CD8 naive two, CD8 memory one.

Findings and caveats of the study: Unshared clonotypes carried lower generation probabilities than those common to all four donors.

The V and J ends lost 4 bases and 3 bases respectively, with 7 bases between them. The CDR3 is made up of 12 amino acids. CDR1 is SGDLS and CDR2 is YYNGEE in the germline V gene. Only CD45RO-negative cells positively selected for CCR7 counted as naive CD8 cells, so terminally differentiated effector memory CD45RA+ cells were excluded. Study donors comprised healthy, HIV-negative adults devoid of recent acute infection or vaccination. The sequenced sample was naive CD8+ T cells sorted from blood. The sequence derives from a man aged 18 to 29 in good health. The V call is TRBV9, the J call TRBJ1-1; D uncertain. This CDR3 reads CASSQVDTEAFF. Written as DNA, the CDR3 is TGTGCCAGCAGCCAGGTAGACACTGAAGCTTTCTTT.